Listed below are T cell receptor beta chains from one sample, sequenced in a study of blood T cell repertoires in COVID-19. The method was immunoSEQ multiplex PCR; TCRdb's version includes in-frame clones alone and lacks a portion of them. This repertoire shows about 83,000 clones, over 75% found once; its top ten account for roughly 45%. Sequenced material: peripheral blood. The receptors here all came from a human donor in a cohort sampled during active COVID-19. Each CDR3 is given without its conserved first and last residue. Fields, in order: CDR3 protein, CDR3 length, V gene, J gene.

CDR3: ASSKDPGLRQD
length: 11
V: TRBV5-4
J: TRBJ2-5

CDR3: ASNGGGLGELF
length: 11
V: TRBV2
J: TRBJ2-2

CDR3: ASGFRYMAEAF
length: 11
V: TRBV12-5
J: TRBJ1-1

CDR3: ASSFWGQSTNYGYT
length: 14
V: TRBV2
J: TRBJ1-2

CDR3: ASCATGENSPLH
length: 12
V: TRBV7-8
J: TRBJ1-6

CDR3: ASSEAVAGFSEQY
length: 13
V: TRBV2
J: TRBJ2-7

CDR3: ASSRDRGWLMYQETQY
length: 16
V: TRBV9
J: TRBJ2-5

CDR3: ASSTLLAGFTDTQY
length: 14
V: TRBV19
J: TRBJ2-3

CDR3: ASSPQGGGSTDTQY
length: 14
V: TRBV5-1
J: TRBJ2-3

CDR3: ASRLADFIQRLQY
length: 13
V: TRBV12-2
J: TRBJ2-3

CDR3: ASSLVGTSGLEDEQF
length: 15
V: TRBV7-2
J: TRBJ2-1

CDR3: ASSLPLRGEREQY
length: 13
V: TRBV7-8
J: TRBJ2-7

CDR3: ASSLGGRMDQPQH
length: 13
V: TRBV7-2
J: TRBJ1-5

CDR3: ASSGQQGAMYEQY
length: 13
V: TRBV5-4
J: TRBJ2-7

CDR3: ASSLGQGFMDTIY
length: 13
V: TRBV7-9
J: TRBJ1-3

CDR3: ASSVGQTNYGYT
length: 12
V: TRBV5-4
J: TRBJ1-2

CDR3: ASSEGLAGFYEQY
length: 13
V: TRBV6-1
J: TRBJ2-7

CDR3: ASSRTSGDSPYEQY
length: 14
V: TRBV2
J: TRBJ2-7

CDR3: ASTTNGQGNTEAF
length: 13
V: TRBV28
J: TRBJ1-1

CDR3: ASSLGTGEAYNSPLH
length: 15
V: TRBV5-6
J: TRBJ1-6